The 18 T cell receptor beta chains in this list originate from one sample, sequenced in a study of monozygotic twins with inflammatory bowel disease. TCRdb reprocessed the 5' RACE reads and stores each CDR3 protein as one record, lacking DNA. The sample has approximately 300,000 distinct CDR3 sequences. Sequenced material: blood. The receptors were sampled from a human donor with ulcerative colitis or Crohn's disease, or a healthy co-twin of an affected twin (not recorded which).

The rearrangement uses TRBV20-1 and TRBJ2-1; as DNA is missing, the TRBD1 call by TCRdb cannot be tested. The V gene's germline CDR1 is DFQATT and CDR2 SNEGSKA (reference sequence). The CDR3 runs to 12 residues. CDR3 sequence reads: CSAQGAFYEQFF.

The V and J genes are TRBV11-2 and TRBJ2-1; TCRdb calls TRBD2, which cannot be checked without DNA. Germline values: CDR1 SGHAT, CDR2 FQNNGV. The CDR3 is made up of 19 amino acids. The CDR3 sequence: CASSSPGTSGGAGYNEQFF.

The CDR3 is CSSAQRDTGELFF. This chain joins TRBV29-1 and TRBJ2-2. The germline V gene encodes CDR1 SQVTM and CDR2 ANQGSEA. The CDR3 length is 13 residues.

The chain links TRBV12-3 or TRBV12-4 to TRBJ1-2. The CDR3 extends over 15 amino acids. This CDR3 is CASTEHRKANYGYTF.

The chain couples TRBV19 to TRBJ2-1; with no DNA, the TCRdb D assignment of TRBD2 cannot be verified. This CDR3 region has 14 residues. Germline loops: CDR1 LNHDA, CDR2 SQIVND (reference sequence). CDR3 amino acids: CASSGGDFHNEQFF. The entire variable domain, with the rest obtained from reference TRBV19 and TRBJ2-1, is as follows: DGGITQSPKYLFRKEGQNVTLSCEQNLNHDAMYWYRQDPGQGLRLIYYSQIVNDFQKGDIAEGYSVSREKKESFPLTVTSAQKNPTAFYLCASSGGDFHNEQFFGPGTRLTVL.

The rearrangement links TRBV24-1 to TRBJ2-2. Germline assignment: CDR1 KGHDR and CDR2 SFDVKD. This CDR3 is built from 16 residues. The CDR3 reads CATRAATPRNTGELFF.

This sequence joins TRBV5-1 and TRBJ2-5; TCRdb's assignment of TRBD1 cannot be checked, as there is no DNA. Germline assignment: CDR1 SGHRS and CDR2 YFSETQ. The CDR3 contains 13 residues. CDR3 amino acids: CASSTGGQETQYF.

The V gene is TRBV7-2, the J gene TRBJ2-3; TCRdb's assignment of TRBD2 cannot be checked, as there is no DNA. The CDR3 has 12 amino acids. Germline CDR1 SGHTA, CDR2 FQGNSA. This CDR3 is CASSLPSGTQYF.

V and J are TRBV7-2 and TRBJ2-5; TCRdb calls TRBD1, which cannot be checked without DNA. The CDR3 is 14 residues long. In germline, CDR1 is SGHTA, CDR2 FQGNSA. CDR3 loop: CASSPMGGSETQYF.

The V call is TRBV7-2, the J call TRBJ1-4; TCRdb indicates TRBD1, and absent DNA this call remains unverified. This CDR3 is 15 amino acids long. Germline V gene data show CDR1 as SGHTA and CDR2 as FQGNSA. This CDR3 reads CASSSLAGGSEKLFF.

The V and J genes are TRBV18 and TRBJ2-2; without DNA, the TCRdb call of TRBD2 cannot be checked. CDR1 is KGHSH, CDR2 LQKENI, per germline. The CDR3 has 16 residues. The CDR3 region is CASSPGTSGTTGELFF.

V and J are TRBV5-1 and TRBJ2-2; no DNA is available, so the TRBD1 call from TCRdb remains unchecked. Germline CDR1 and CDR2: SGHRS and YFSETQ. The CDR3 has 14 residues. The chain's CDR3 is CASRPGFGTGELFF.

The rearrangement links TRBV7-2 to TRBJ2-1; TCRdb returns TRBD2, unconfirmable since there is no DNA. The germline gives CDR1 SGHTA, CDR2 FQGNSA. The CDR3 consists of 16 residues. The CDR3: CASSLAGGPKYSEQFF. The entire variable domain, with the rest obtained from reference TRBV7-2 and TRBJ2-1, is as follows: GAGVSQSPSNKVTEKGKDVELRCDPISGHTALYWYRQSLGQGLEFLIYFQGNSAPDKSGLPSDRFSAERTGGSVSTLTIQRTQQEDSAVYLCASSLAGGPKYSEQFFGPGTRLTVL.

The J gene is TRBJ2-7, the V gene TRBV3-1; TCRdb indicates TRBD1, and absent DNA this call remains unverified. The CDR3 is 14 amino acids. Germline values: CDR1 LGHDT, CDR2 YNNKEL (reference sequence). The CDR3 spells CASSHPGGAYEQYF.

The chain carries TRBV28 and TRBJ1-4; TCRdb outputs TRBD1, but without DNA this stays unchecked. The CDR3 sequence is 15 residues long. The germline gives CDR1 MDHEN, CDR2 SYDVKM. The CDR3 spells CASRGGTATNEKLFF.

V and J are TRBV5-1 and TRBJ2-6; the D call from TCRdb, TRBD1, cannot be confirmed without DNA. The CDR3 has 15 amino acids. CDR1 and CDR2 from the germline V gene are SGHRS and YFSETQ. The CDR3 sequence is CASRLQGNGANVLTF.

The V gene is TRBV6-2 or TRBV6-3, the J gene TRBJ2-3; TCRdb lists TRBD2, though no DNA is available to test this call. The germline gives CDR1 MNHEY, CDR2 SVGEGT. This CDR3 region has 16 residues. The CDR3 loop reads CASSYGGGTSEDTQYF.

The chain combines TRBV6-2 or TRBV6-3 with TRBJ2-7; as DNA is missing, the TRBD1 call by TCRdb cannot be tested. CDR3 length equals 15 residues. Germline CDR1 and CDR2: MNHEY and SVGEGT. CDR3 sequence: CASRPNRVTGDEQYF.